This T cell receptor (beta chain) comes out of a study of CD8+ T cells in alopecia areata. The treatment was: oral pan-JAK inhibitor, 5-10 mg twice daily. Study results and limitations: There was only one nonresponder, so it was unclear how baseline CD8+ expansion relates to response.

CDR3 length: 16 residues. Germline V gene data show CDR1 as SEHNR and CDR2 as FQNEAQ (reference sequence). After removal of 6 bases from V and 7 bases from J, the junction contained 13 bases not matched to a gene. RNA, once extracted, was reverse transcribed into cDNA for use as the sequencing template. TCRdb keeps only in-frame clones here, not all; method: immunoSEQ multiplex PCR. The sample lists roughly 200,000 clones, roughly 61% seen once, with 10% to 15% in the top ten. About this clone: What it recognizes is unknown.

The specimen comprised CD8+ T cells sorted from blood, sampled at week 24, from a patient treated with tofacitinib. The chain uses TRBV7-9 and TRBJ2-2; 8 bases match TRBD1. The origin of this receptor is a human donor with alopecia areata. This CDR3 reads CASRTDAGGAGGELFF. For the CDR3, the DNA is TGTGCCAGCAGAACTGACGCAGGGGGCGCGGGCGGGGAGCTGTTTTTT.